The 20 T cell receptor beta chains in this list originate from one sample, sequenced in a study of blood T cell repertoires in COVID-19. TCRdb's copy holds only in-frame clones and misses some; the assay was immunoSEQ multiplex PCR. This sample carries fewer than 250,000 clones, 80% to 90% of them seen once, and the ten largest clones take 8% to 11%. Sequences were obtained from peripheral blood. The receptors here all came from a woman older than 75 with COVID-19, enrolled during active disease.

The chain employs TRBV24-1 and TRBJ2-5; 8 nucleotides line up with TRBD1. V lost 3 bases, J lost 1 base, and 15 bases stayed unmatched. The germline V gene has CDR1 KGHDR and CDR2 SFDVKD. CDR3 length: 19 amino acids. The CDR3 spells CATSDPEPRLGQAQETQYF. The CDR3, as DNA: TGTGCCACCAGTGATCCCGAACCCCGCTTGGGACAGGCCCAAGAGACCCAGTACTTC.

This chain links TRBV10-3 with TRBJ1-5, with D unresolved. Germline lookup yields CDR1 ENHRY and CDR2 SYGVKD. Trimming cost V 2 bases and J 4 bases, with 12 bases left between them. The CDR3 runs 15 residues. CDR3 residues: CAISEGQSGNQPQHF. The CDR3 DNA follows: TGTGCCATCAGTGAGGGGCAGTCAGGTAATCAGCCCCAGCATTTT.

This chain uses TRBV18 with TRBJ2-3, with 15 bases matching TRBD2. Per germline, CDR1 KGHSH and CDR2 LQKENI. The CDR3 is 16 residues long. The junction had 6 bases not matched to a gene; V was cut back by 5 bases and J by 6 bases. The CDR3 DNA reads TGTGCCAGCTCATCGGGACTAGCGGGGGGCCTGGATACGCAGTATTTT. Translating it yields CASSSGLAGGLDTQYF.

The rearrangement uses TRBV11-2 and TRBJ1-1; D is possibly TRBD1 (5 bases). Germline-derived CDR1 and CDR2 are SGHAT and FQNNGV. This CDR3 has 12 amino acids. Trimming cost V 3 bases and J 8 bases, with 10 bases left between them. CDR3 DNA sequence: TGTGCCAGCAGCTTTCAGACAGCCGAAGCTTTCTTT. It specifies CASSFQTAEAFF.

In DNA form, the CDR3 reads TGTGCCAGCAGTTCCCGGGGGGGGAATGAGCAGTTCTTC. Translation gives CASSSRGGNEQFF. V usage is TRBV9 and J usage is TRBJ2-1; 8 nucleotides align to TRBD2. The CDR3 covers 13 residues. After removal of 5 bases from V and 7 bases from J, the junction contained 5 bases not matched to a gene. CDR1 and CDR2 (germline): SGDLS, YYNGEE.

This chain links TRBV28 with TRBJ1-5; 7 positions agree with TRBD1. V dropped 10 bases and J dropped 8; count of bases not matched to a gene: 11. CDR1 MDHEN and CDR2 SYDVKM come from the germline V gene. The CDR3 is 13 residues long. The CDR3 DNA reads as TGTGCCACCATCAGGGGGGCGGCTAAGCCCCAGCATTTT. It translates to CATIRGAAKPQHF.

This chain uses TRBV18 with TRBJ1-2, with a weak D call TRBD1 (6 bases). Deletions cut 3 bases from V and 7 bases from J, with 12 bases between. The CDR3 is 13 amino acids. Germline lookup yields CDR1 KGHSH and CDR2 LQKENI. Here the CDR3 reads CASSPEQGRGYTF. CDR3 nucleotides: TGTGCCAGCTCACCGGAACAGGGTCGTGGCTACACCTTC.

As concerns this clone: Within the sample, other DNA sequences also encode this same CDR3. The chain carries TRBV18 and TRBJ1-6; 8 bases fit TRBD1. CDR3 size: 14 residues. Trimming removed 6 bases from V and 5 bases from J; junction bases left unmatched: 3. Germline V lookup: CDR1 KGHSH, CDR2 LQKENI. The CDR3 loop is CASSPTGDNSPLHF. CDR3 in DNA: TGTGCCAGCTCGCCGACAGGGGATAATTCACCCCTCCACTTT. Full variable domain (missing parts from reference TRBV18 and TRBJ1-6): NAGVMQNPRHLVRRRGQEARLRCSPMKGHSHVYWYRQLPEEGLKFMVYLQKENIIDESGMPKERFSAEFPKEGPSILRIQQVVRGDSAAYFCASSPTGDNSPLHFGNGTRLTVT.

The J gene is TRBJ1-5, the V gene TRBV13; TRBD1 aligns across 8 bases. In germline, CDR1 is PRHDT, CDR2 FYEKMQ (reference sequence). V dropped 5 bases and J dropped 2; count of bases not matched to a gene: 5. The CDR3 loop spans 15 amino acids. CDR3 nucleotides: TGTGCCAGCAGCCTGAAGACAGGGGGCAATCAGCCCCAGCATTTT. Translated: CASSLKTGGNQPQHF. Full variable domain (remainder filled in from reference TRBV13 and TRBJ1-5): AAGVIQSPRHLIKEKRETATLKCYPIPRHDTVYWYQQGPGQDPQFLISFYEKMQSDKGSIPDRFSAQQFSDYHSELNMSSLELGDSALYFCASSLKTGGNQPQHFGDGTRLSIL.

This clone was counted a single time. The chain has TRBV3-1 (or the pseudogene TRBV3-2) and TRBJ2-5; 8 nucleotides align to TRBD2. The ends lost 3 bases at V and 5 bases at J; junction bases unmatched: 5. The CDR3 is 14 amino acids. CDR1 and CDR2 (germline): LGHDT, YNNKEL (reference sequence). The CDR3: CASSQRAGAETQYF. CDR3 bases: TGTGCCAGCAGCCAGCGAGCGGGGGCCGAGACCCAGTACTTC.

The chain uses TRBV25-1 and TRBJ1-4; D not resolved. CDR1 and CDR2 (germline): MGHDK, SYGVNS. CDR3 length equals 11 residues. The V gene lost 4 bases and the J gene lost 8 bases, with 5 bases spanning the gap. This chain's CDR3 is CASSGYEKLFF. CDR3 DNA sequence: TGTGCCAGCAGTGGCTACGAAAAACTGTTTTTT. The whole variable domain, remainder taken from reference TRBV25-1 and TRBJ1-4, is EADIYQTPRYLVIGTGKKITLECSQTMGHDKMYWYQQDPGMELHLIHYSYGVNSTEKGDLSSESTVSRIRTEHFPLTLESARPSHTSQYLCASSGYEKLFFGSGTQLSVL.

This chain joins TRBV2 and TRBJ1-2, with a possible D match to TRBD1 (5 bases). V was trimmed by 8 bases and J by 4 bases, leaving 8 bases between them. The V gene's germline CDR1 is SNHLY and CDR2 FYNNEI. The CDR3 contains 11 residues. This chain's CDR3 is CASVTGYGYTF. The CDR3 DNA sequence: TGTGCCAGCGTCACAGGCTATGGCTACACCTTC.

This clone was recorded once. Germline and junction disagree at one end, which may indicate a read error. J is TRBJ1-4 and V is TRBV7-9, with a possible D match to TRBD1 (5 bases). CDR1 and CDR2 from the germline V gene are SEHNR and FQNEAQ (reference sequence). This CDR3 region has 12 residues. The CDR3 coding sequence is TGTGCCAGCAGCTTAGATGGGGTCGGACGGGGGTTT. This translates into CASSLDGVGRGF.

About this clone: The junction departs from the called germline gene at one end, perhaps through a read error. The same CDR3 arises from other DNA sequences in this sample as well. V is TRBV19 and J is TRBJ1-2; 8 nucleotides match TRBD1. Germline values: CDR1 LNHDA, CDR2 SQIVND (reference sequence). The CDR3 runs to 15 residues. The chain's CDR3 is CASSIRADRENGYTF. The CDR3, as DNA: TGCGCCAGTAGTATAAGGGCGGACAGGGAGAACGGCTACACCTTC.

The V call is TRBV7-8, the J call TRBJ2-7, with 7 nucleotides matching TRBD1. CDR1 is SGHVS and CDR2 is FQNEAQ in the germline V gene. Trimming at V came to 5 bases and at J to 3 bases, leaving 4 bases not matched to a gene. The CDR3 totals 13 residues. The CDR3 here is CASSLGTVYEQYF. CDR3 sequence (DNA): TGTGCCAGCAGCCTTGGGACAGTCTACGAGCAGTACTTC.

The chain's CDR3 is CASSFEDSYYEQYF. The DNA of the CDR3 is TGTGCCAGCAGCTTCGAGGACAGTTACTACGAGCAGTACTTC. The chain employs TRBV5-5 and TRBJ2-7, with a weak D call TRBD1 (6 bases). The CDR3 covers 14 residues. V was shortened by 2 bases and J by 3 bases, with 12 bases between the two germline ends. Germline V gene data show CDR1 as SGHKS and CDR2 as YYEKEE (reference sequence).

The chain is built from TRBV28 and TRBJ1-5, with D perhaps matching TRBD1 (6 bases). Germline V gives CDR1 MDHEN, CDR2 SYDVKM. This CDR3 spans 17 amino acids. The V gene lost 6 bases and the J gene lost 3 bases, with 21 bases spanning the gap. The CDR3 DNA reads as TGTGCCAGCAGCTCCGCAGGGGTAGGCGGCATCAATCAGCCCCAGCATTTT. Protein: CASSSAGVGGINQPQHF.

The chain has TRBV29-1 and TRBJ2-5; TRBD1 might be the D (5 bases). The CDR3 covers 12 residues. Trimming removed 5 bases at V and 2 bases at J, with 9 bases between. Germline V CDR1 and CDR2: SQVTM, ANQGSEA. CDR3 residues: CSVQGQQETQYF. CDR3 DNA: TGCAGCGTTCAAGGACAACAAGAGACCCAGTACTTC. The whole variable domain, remainder taken from reference TRBV29-1 and TRBJ2-5, is SAVISQKPSRDICQRGTSLTIQCQVDSQVTMMFWYRQQPGQSLTLIATANQGSEATYESGFVIDKFPISRPNLTFSTLTVSNMSPEDSSIYLCSVQGQQETQYFGPGTRLLVL.

This clone came up once. V gene TRBV2 combines with J gene TRBJ1-5; no definite D call. Germline lookup yields CDR1 SNHLY and CDR2 FYNNEI. Trimming pared 3 bases from V and 4 bases from J, leaving 7 bases between. This CDR3 is built from 13 residues. The CDR3 sequence: CASSERSNQPQHF. As DNA, the CDR3 is TGTGCCAGCAGTGAGAGGTCAAATCAGCCCCAGCATTTT.

The chain joins TRBV6-5 to TRBJ1-2; TRBD1 agrees at 9 bases. The CDR3 runs 14 residues. Germline values: CDR1 MNHEY, CDR2 SVGAGI. V shed 0 bases, J shed 8 bases, and the junction held 4 bases outside the gene matches. The CDR3 coding sequence is TGTGCCAGCAGTTACTCGACAGGGGGAACCGGCTACACCTTC. Protein sequence: CASSYSTGGTGYTF.